Presented here are 9 T cell receptor beta chains from one specimen sequenced in a study of T cell changes during pregnancy in multiple sclerosis (dated by TCRdb to the late 2010s). Receptor libraries were prepared by the immunoSEQ multiplex PCR assay. TCRdb re-hosts the immuneACCESS table, in-frame sequences only. Its copies lack some clones; in the studies checked, an unresolved V gene accounts for under half of them, and the cause for the rest is not known. This sample holds around 60,000 clones; over 85% were observed only once. The ten top clones hold roughly 1.4% of the sample. This material consisted of peripheral blood, taken in the second trimester of pregnancy. Source of these receptors: a female donor with multiple sclerosis, enrolled in a pregnancy study.

The chain has TRBV28 and TRBJ2-7; D perhaps matches TRBD2 (6 bases). Trimming took 7 bases from V and 3 from J, leaving 13 bases between them. Germline V gene sequence: CDR1 MDHEN, CDR2 SYDVKM. The CDR3 spans 13 residues. The CDR3 DNA reads TGTGCCAGCAACCGGGAGATAAGCTACGAGCAGTACTTC. It translates to CASNREISYEQYF.

This chain uses TRBV28 with TRBJ2-7; D is possibly TRBD2 (6 bases). With 5 bases removed from V and 4 bases from J, the gap between germline ends came to 9 bases. Germline CDR1 is MDHEN and CDR2 is SYDVKM. The CDR3 covers 12 residues. In DNA form, the CDR3 reads TGTGCCAGCAGTGCCGGACTATACGAGCAGTACTTC. This gives the protein CASSAGLYEQYF. Filled out from reference TRBV28 and TRBJ2-7, the complete variable domain reads DVKVTQSSRYLVKRTGEKVFLECVQDMDHENMFWYRQDPGLGLRLIYFSYDVKMKEKGDIPEGYSVSREKKERFSLILESASTNQTSMYLCASSAGLYEQYFGPGTRLTVT.

V usage is TRBV5-8 and J usage is TRBJ1-5; D may be TRBD1 (6 bases). The germline CDR1 and CDR2 sequences are SGHTS and YDEGEE. V shed 0 bases and J shed 6 bases, with 10 bases lying between them. The CDR3 contains 14 residues. CDR3: CASSLGGGGQPQHF. Here the CDR3 DNA reads TGTGCCAGCAGCTTGGGAGGGGGTGGTCAGCCCCAGCATTTT.

This chain connects TRBV21-1 to TRBJ2-1; TRBD2, the table's D call, was not compared with the DNA. TRBV21-1 is recorded as a pseudogene. The CDR3 spans 18 residues. CDR3 sequence (DNA): TGTGCCAGCAGCAAAGTCTCGAGCGGGAGATGGGTGGTCGATGAGCAGTTCTTC. Protein sequence: CASSKVSSGRWVVDEQFF.

This clone came up a few times. This chain connects TRBV5-4 to TRBJ1-1; unclear D gene. Trimming took off 0 bases at V and 0 bases at J, with 18 bases between the two ends. This CDR3 region has 18 residues. From germline, CDR1 is SGHNT and CDR2 YYREEE (reference sequence). The CDR3 region has the DNA TGTGCCAGCAGCTTGGATCTAGGCAGAAGCTCCATGAACACTGAAGCTTTCTTT. It encodes CASSLDLGRSSMNTEAFF.

This rearrangement joins TRBV7-2 to TRBJ2-2, with TRBD2 identical over 8 bases. Trimming cost V 5 bases and J 1 base; bases outside gene matches: 9. The germline CDR1 and CDR2 sequences are SGHTA and FQGNSA. The CDR3 is 17 amino acids. CDR3 nucleotide sequence: TGTGCCAGCAGCCGGGAGGTTAGCGGGATGAACACCGGGGAGCTGTTTTTT. It specifies CASSREVSGMNTGELFF.

CDR3 residues: CASSKDRGFGQPQHF. The CDR3 nucleotides are TGTGCCAGCAGCAAAGACAGGGGGTTCGGTCAGCCCCAGCATTTT. J is TRBJ1-5 and V is TRBV21-1; the D call TRBD1 from the table was never checked on the DNA. TRBV21-1 is noted as a pseudogene. The CDR3 spans 15 residues.

Regarding this clone: The germline gene is not matched at one end of the junction; a read error may be the cause. The genes are TRBV10-2 and TRBJ2-2; D is possibly TRBD1 (6 bases). CDR3 size: 13 residues. CDR1 is WSHSY and CDR2 is SAAADI in the germline V gene. The CDR3 region is CASGDRLTGELFF. The CDR3 nucleotides read TGCGCCAGCGGTGACAGGTTGACCGGGGAGCTGTTTTTT.

Only one count was recorded for this clone. The chain employs TRBV7-8 and TRBJ2-1; the D is unclear. CDR3 size: 15 residues. Trimming cost V 1 base and J 9 bases, with 16 bases left between them. CDR1 and CDR2 (germline): SGHVS, FQNEAQ. In DNA form, the CDR3 reads TGTGCCAGCAGCTTAGTAGTGCCCCTTGAGAGTGAGCAGTTCTTC. This gives the protein CASSLVVPLESEQFF. The whole variable domain, remainder taken from reference TRBV7-8 and TRBJ2-1, is GAGVSQSPRYKVAKRGQDVALRCDPISGHVSLFWYQQALGQGPEFLTYFQNEAQLDKSGLPSDRFFAERPEGSVSTLKIQRTQQEDSAVYLCASSLVVPLESEQFFGPGTRLTVL.